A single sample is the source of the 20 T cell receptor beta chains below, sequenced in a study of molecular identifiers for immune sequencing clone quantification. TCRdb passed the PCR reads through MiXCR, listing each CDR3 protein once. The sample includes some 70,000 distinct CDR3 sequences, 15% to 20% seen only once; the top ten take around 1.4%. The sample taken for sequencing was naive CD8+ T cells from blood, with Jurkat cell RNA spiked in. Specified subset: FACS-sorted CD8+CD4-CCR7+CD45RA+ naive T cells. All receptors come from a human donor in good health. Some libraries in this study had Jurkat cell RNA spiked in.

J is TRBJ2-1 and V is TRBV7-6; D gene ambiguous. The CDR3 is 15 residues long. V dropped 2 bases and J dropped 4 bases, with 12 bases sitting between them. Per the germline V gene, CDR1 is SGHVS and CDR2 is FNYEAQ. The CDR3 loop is CASSLRDSVYNEQFF. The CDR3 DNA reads TGTGCCAGCAGCTTAAGAGACTCGGTATACAATGAGCAGTTCTTC.

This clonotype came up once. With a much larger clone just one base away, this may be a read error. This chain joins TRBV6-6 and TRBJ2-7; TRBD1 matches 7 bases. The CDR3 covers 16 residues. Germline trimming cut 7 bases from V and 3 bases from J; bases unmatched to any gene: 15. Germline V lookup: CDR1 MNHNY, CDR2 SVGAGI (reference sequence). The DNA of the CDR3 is TGTGCCAGCACCTGGGATTCCACAGGGGCCGTCTACGAGCAGTACTTC. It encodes CASTWDSTGAVYEQYF.

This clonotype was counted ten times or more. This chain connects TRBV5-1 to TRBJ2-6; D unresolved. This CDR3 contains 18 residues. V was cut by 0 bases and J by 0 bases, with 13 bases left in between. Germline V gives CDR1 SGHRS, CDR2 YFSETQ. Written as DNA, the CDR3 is TGCGCCAGCAGCTTGGCCCCGCAGGCTGGCTCTGGGGCCAACGTCCTGACTTTC. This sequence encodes CASSLAPQAGSGANVLTF. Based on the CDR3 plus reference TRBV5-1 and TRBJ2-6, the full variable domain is KAGVTQTPRYLIKTRGQQVTLSCSPISGHRSVSWYQQTPGQGLQFLFEYFSETQRNKGNFPGRFSGRQFSNSRSEMNVSTLELGDSALYLCASSLAPQAGSGANVLTFGAGSRLTVL.

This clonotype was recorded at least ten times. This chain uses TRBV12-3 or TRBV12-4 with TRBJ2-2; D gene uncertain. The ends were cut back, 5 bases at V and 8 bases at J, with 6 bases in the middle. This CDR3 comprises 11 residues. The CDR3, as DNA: TGTGCCAGCAGTGCCGCAGGGGAGCTGTTTTTT. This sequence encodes CASSAAGELFF.

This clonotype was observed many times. CDR3 residues: CASSLLAGDNEQFF. CDR3 DNA sequence: TGCGCCAGCAGCCTCCTAGCGGGAGATAATGAGCAGTTCTTC. The rearrangement links TRBV4-1 to TRBJ2-1; 10 nucleotides match TRBD2. The CDR3 covers 14 residues. J gave up 7 bases and V 4 bases, and 4 bases lay outside the gene matches. The germline V gene has CDR1 MGHRA and CDR2 YSYEKL.

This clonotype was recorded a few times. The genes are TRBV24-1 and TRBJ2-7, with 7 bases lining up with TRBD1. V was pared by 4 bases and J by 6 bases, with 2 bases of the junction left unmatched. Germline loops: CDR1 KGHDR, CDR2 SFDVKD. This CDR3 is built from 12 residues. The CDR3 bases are TGTGCCACCAGTGACAGGGGGACCGAGCAGTACTTC. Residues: CATSDRGTEQYF.

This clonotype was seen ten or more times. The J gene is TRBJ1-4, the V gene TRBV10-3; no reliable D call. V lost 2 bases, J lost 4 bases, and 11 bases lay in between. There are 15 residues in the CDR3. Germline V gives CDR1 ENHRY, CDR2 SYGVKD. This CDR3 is CAISEGVGLNEKLFF. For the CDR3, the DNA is TGTGCCATCAGTGAGGGTGTCGGGCTTAATGAAAAACTGTTTTTT.

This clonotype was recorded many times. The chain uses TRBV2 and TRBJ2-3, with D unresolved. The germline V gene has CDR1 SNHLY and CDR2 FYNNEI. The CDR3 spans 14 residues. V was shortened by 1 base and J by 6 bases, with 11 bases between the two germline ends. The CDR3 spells CASSEDPRPDTQYF. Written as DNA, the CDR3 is TGTGCCAGCAGTGAAGACCCAAGACCGGATACGCAGTATTTT.

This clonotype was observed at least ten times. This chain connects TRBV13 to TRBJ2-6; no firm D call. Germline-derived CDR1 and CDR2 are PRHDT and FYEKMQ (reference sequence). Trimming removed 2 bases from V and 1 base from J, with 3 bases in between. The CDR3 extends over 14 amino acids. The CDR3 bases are TGTGCCAGCAGCTTATATTCTGGGGCCAACGTCCTGACTTTC. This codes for CASSLYSGANVLTF.

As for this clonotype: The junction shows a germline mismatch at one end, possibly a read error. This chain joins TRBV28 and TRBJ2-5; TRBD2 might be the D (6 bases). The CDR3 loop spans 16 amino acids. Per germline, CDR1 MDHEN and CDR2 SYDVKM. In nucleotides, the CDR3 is TGTGCCTGCAGTTTTGTCTGGCGGAGGGCCGAGGAGACCCAGTACTTC. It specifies CACSFVWRRAEETQYF.

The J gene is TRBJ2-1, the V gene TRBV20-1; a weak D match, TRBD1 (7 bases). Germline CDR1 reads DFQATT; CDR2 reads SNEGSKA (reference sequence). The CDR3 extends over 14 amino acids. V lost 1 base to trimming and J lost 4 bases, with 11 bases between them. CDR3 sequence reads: CSARAGDRYNEQFF. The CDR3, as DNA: TGCAGTGCTAGAGCGGGGGACAGATACAATGAGCAGTTCTTC.

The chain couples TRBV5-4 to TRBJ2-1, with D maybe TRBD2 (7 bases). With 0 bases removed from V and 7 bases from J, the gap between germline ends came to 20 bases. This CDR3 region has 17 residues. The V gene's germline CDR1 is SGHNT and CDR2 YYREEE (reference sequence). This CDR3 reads CASSLEGGGGVGNEQFF. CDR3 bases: TGTGCCAGCAGCTTGGAAGGGGGGGGAGGTGTGGGAAATGAGCAGTTCTTC.

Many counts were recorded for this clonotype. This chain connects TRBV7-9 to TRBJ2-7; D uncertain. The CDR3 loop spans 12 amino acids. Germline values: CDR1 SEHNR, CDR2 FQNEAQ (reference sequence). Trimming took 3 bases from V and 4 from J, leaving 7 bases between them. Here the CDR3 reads CASSFEGYEQYF. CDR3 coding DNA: TGTGCCAGCAGCTTTGAAGGGTACGAGCAGTACTTC.

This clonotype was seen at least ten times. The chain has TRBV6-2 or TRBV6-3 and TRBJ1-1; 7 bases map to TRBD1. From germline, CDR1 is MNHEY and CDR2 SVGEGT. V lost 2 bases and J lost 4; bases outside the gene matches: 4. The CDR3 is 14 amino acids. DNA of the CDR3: TGTGCCAGCAGTTACGTGGGACAGAGCACTGAAGCTTTCTTT. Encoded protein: CASSYVGQSTEAFF.

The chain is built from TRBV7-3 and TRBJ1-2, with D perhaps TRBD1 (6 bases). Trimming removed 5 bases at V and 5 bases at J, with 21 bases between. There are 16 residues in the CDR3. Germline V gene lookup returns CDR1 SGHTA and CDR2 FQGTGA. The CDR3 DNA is TGTGCCAGCAGCCGAGACAGGACCGTCAGACTTTATGGCTACACCTTC. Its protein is CASSRDRTVRLYGYTF. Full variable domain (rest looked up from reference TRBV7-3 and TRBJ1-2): GAGVSQTPSNKVTEKGKYVELRCDPISGHTALYWYRQSLGQGPEFLIYFQGTGAADDSGLPNDRFFAVRPEGSVSTLKIQRTERGDSAVYLCASSRDRTVRLYGYTFGSGTRLTVV.

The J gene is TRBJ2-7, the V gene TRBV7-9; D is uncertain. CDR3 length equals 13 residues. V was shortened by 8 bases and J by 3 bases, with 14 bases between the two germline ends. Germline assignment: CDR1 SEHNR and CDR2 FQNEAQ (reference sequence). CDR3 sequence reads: CASLGPGNYEQYF. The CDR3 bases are TGTGCCAGCCTCGGTCCTGGGAACTACGAGCAGTACTTC.

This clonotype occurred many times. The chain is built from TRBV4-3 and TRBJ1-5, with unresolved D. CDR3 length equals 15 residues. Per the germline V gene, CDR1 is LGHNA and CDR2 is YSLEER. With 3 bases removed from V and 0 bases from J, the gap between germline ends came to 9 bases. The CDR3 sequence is CASSQVLGSNQPQHF. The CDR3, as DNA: TGCGCCAGCAGCCAGGTTTTAGGTAGCAATCAGCCCCAGCATTTT.

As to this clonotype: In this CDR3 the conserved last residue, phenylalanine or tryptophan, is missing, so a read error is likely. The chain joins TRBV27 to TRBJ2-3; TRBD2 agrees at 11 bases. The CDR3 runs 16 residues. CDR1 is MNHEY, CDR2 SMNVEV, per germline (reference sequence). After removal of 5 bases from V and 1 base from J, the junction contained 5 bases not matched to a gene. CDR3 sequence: CASSVTLAGGTDTQYS. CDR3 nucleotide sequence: TGTGCCAGCAGTGTGACACTAGCGGGAGGCACAGATACGCAGTATTCT.

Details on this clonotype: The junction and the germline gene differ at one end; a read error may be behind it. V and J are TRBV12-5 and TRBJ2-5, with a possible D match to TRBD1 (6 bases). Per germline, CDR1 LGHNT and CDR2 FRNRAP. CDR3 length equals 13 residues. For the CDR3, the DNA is TGTGCTAGTACCCCGGACAGCCAAGAGACCCTGTACTTC. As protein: CASTPDSQETLYF.

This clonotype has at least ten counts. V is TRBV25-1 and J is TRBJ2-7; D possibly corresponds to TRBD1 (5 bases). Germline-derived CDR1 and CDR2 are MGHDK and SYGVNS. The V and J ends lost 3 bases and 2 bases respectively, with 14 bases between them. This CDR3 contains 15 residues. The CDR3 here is CASSDRLRAPYEQYF. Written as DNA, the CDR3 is TGTGCCAGCAGTGATAGGCTCAGGGCCCCCTACGAGCAGTACTTC.